The rows below give T cell receptor beta chains drawn from one sample of a study of shared clonotypes between healthy human individuals. Generated by immunoSEQ multiplex PCR, the TCRdb table keeps only in-frame clones and is missing some. The profile covers millions of clones, with about 95% appearing a single time and more than 0.95% taken by the ten largest. The source material was naive CD8+ T cells sorted from blood. The receptors stem from a man between 18 and 35 years old in good health. Each CDR3 is given with its conserved first and last residue. Fields, in order: clone size, D gene, V gene, J gene, CDR3 DNA, CDR3 protein. The D gene is left open where the match is weak. Clone size is stated in some rows and not others, as once, few, many or a class when expanded.

>-|TRBD1|TRBV4-3|TRBJ1-2
TGCGCCAGCAGCCCCCAGGGGGACGGCGGCTACACCTTC
CASSPQGDGGYTF
>-|TRBD1|TRBV9|TRBJ2-3
TGTGCCAGCAGCGTAGCCCCTAGGGACAGGGGAGATACGCAGTATTTT
CASSVAPRDRGDTQYF
>-|-|TRBV10-2|TRBJ2-3
TGCGCCAGCAGTGAGTTAAAGCCTTTAGTCACAGATACGCAGTATTTT
CASSELKPLVTDTQYF
>-|TRBD1|TRBV4-2|TRBJ2-7
TGTGCCAGCAGCCAGGAACAGGGGTGGTACGAGCAGTACTTC
CASSQEQGWYEQYF
>once|-|TRBV11-2|TRBJ1-5
TGTGCCAGCAGCTTAGGTTGGGGGGCCCATCAGCCCCAGCATTTT
CASSLGWGAHQPQHF
>-|-|TRBV5-6|TRBJ2-2
TGTGCCAGCAGCTTCATGGGAGCCGGGGAGCTGTTTTTT
CASSFMGAGELFF
>-|-|TRBV14|TRBJ2-7
TGTGCCAGCAGCCAACTCGGCTCCGGGGGAGGGCAGTACTTC
CASSQLGSGGGQYF
>-|TRBD2|TRBV30|TRBJ2-3
TGTGCCTGGTCCCTAGCGGGAATCACAGATACGCAGTATTTT
CAWSLAGITDTQYF
>-|TRBD1|TRBV5-4|TRBJ1-1
TGTGCCAGCAGCTTTGACAGGGACCCTGAAGCTTTCTTT
CASSFDRDPEAFF
>-|-|TRBV5-1|TRBJ2-1
TGCGCCAGCAGCTGGGAGACAAATGAGCAGTTCTTC
CASSWETNEQFF
>-|-|TRBV4-3|TRBJ2-7
TGCGCCAGCAGCCAAGATATGTCCGTTGCGGGATTCTACGAGCAGTACTTC
CASSQDMSVAGFYEQYF
>-|TRBD2|TRBV29-1|TRBJ2-7
TGCAGCGTTGAATTCTCTAGCGGGATGCAGTACGAGCAGTACTTC
CSVEFSSGMQYEQYF
>-|-|TRBV30|TRBJ1-3
TGTGCCTGGAGTGCCGGGCGAAGCTCTGGAAGCACCATATATTTT
CAWSAGRSSGSTIYF
>-|-|TRBV18|TRBJ2-1
TGTGCCAGCTCACCATCCAATGAGCAGTTCTTC
CASSPSNEQFF
>-|-|TRBV12-5|TRBJ2-5
TGTGCTAGTGCCCCGTGGGGGCGAGAGACCCAGTACTTC
CASAPWGRETQYF
>-|TRBD2|TRBV27|TRBJ2-7
TGTGCCAGCAGTCTCCATCTAGCGGAGAGCATCTACGAGCAGTACTTC
CASSLHLAESIYEQYF
>-|-|TRBV5-1|TRBJ1-2
TGCGCCAGCAGCTTGGCTGCTCTGACAGGAGCTAACTATGGCTACACCTTC
CASSLAALTGANYGYTF
>-|-|TRBV27|TRBJ1-5
TGTGCCAGCAGACTGTATAGCAATCAGCCCCAGCATTTT
CASRLYSNQPQHF
>-|-|TRBV5-8|TRBJ2-2
TGTGCCAGCAGCTTGGATACGGCTGCGGGGAACACCGGGGAGCTGTTTTTT
CASSLDTAAGNTGELFF
>-|TRBD1|TRBV6-1|TRBJ2-7
TGTGCCAGCAGGGACACCGGGACAGCCTACGAGCAGTACTTC
CASRDTGTAYEQYF
>-|-|TRBV27|TRBJ1-1
TGTGCCAGCAGTTCCCAGGGGTCTGAAGCTTTCTTT
CASSSQGSEAFF
>-|TRBD2|TRBV28|TRBJ2-5
TGTGCCAGCAGTTTAACCGGGACTAGAGAAGAGACCCAGTACTTC
CASSLTGTREETQYF
>-|TRBD2|TRBV9|TRBJ2-1
TGTGCCAGCAGCGCGGGACTAGCTGAGTACAATGAGCAGTTCTTC
CASSAGLAEYNEQFF
>-|-|TRBV4-3|TRBJ1-1
TGCGCCAGCAGCCAAGTGTTAGGAGGCCGCGGCACTGAAGCTTTCTTT
CASSQVLGGRGTEAFF
>-|-|TRBV7-9|TRBJ1-4
TGTGCCAGCAGCAATACCGGGTCAACTAATGAAAAACTGTTTTTT
CASSNTGSTNEKLFF
>-|TRBD2|TRBV10-2|TRBJ2-7
TGCGCCAGCAGTGAAGGCAGCGGGAGTTCCTACGAGCAGTACTTC
CASSEGSGSSYEQYF
>-|-|TRBV5-1|TRBJ2-1
TGCGCCAGCAGATTCGGGGGAAACGAGCAGTTCTTC
CASRFGGNEQFF
>-|-|TRBV11-3|TRBJ2-3
TGTGCCAGCAGCACCGGACAGACCACAGATACGCAGTATTTT
CASSTGQTTDTQYF
>-|-|TRBV18|TRBJ1-1
TGTGCCAGCTCACCAGGCAGGGAGAGGCCTGAAGCTTTCTTT
CASSPGRERPEAFF
>-|-|TRBV29-1|TRBJ1-1
TGCAGCGTGGACAGTTTAGTGGAAGCTTTCTTT
CSVDSLVEAFF
>-|-|TRBV4-1|TRBJ2-7
TGCGCCAGCAGCCAGTTGATTAGCTCCCACTACGAGCAGTACTTC
CASSQLISSHYEQYF
>-|-|TRBV12-5|TRBJ2-7
TGTGCTAGTGGTAACAGGGTAGATATCGTCTACGAGCAGTACTTC
CASGNRVDIVYEQYF
>-|-|TRBV27|TRBJ2-1
TGTGCCAGCAGTTTATCATTTAGGCATAAAGGCAATGAGCAGTTCTTC
CASSLSFRHKGNEQFF
>-|-|TRBV7-2|TRBJ1-2
TGTGCCAGCAGCTTACTGGACTGGACAGCGATTAACTATGGCTACACCTTC
CASSLLDWTAINYGYTF
>-|-|TRBV27|TRBJ2-3
TGTGCCAGCAGTTTTTGGAACACAGATACGCAGTATTTT
CASSFWNTDTQYF
>once|TRBD2|TRBV4-3|TRBJ2-1
TGCGCCAGCAGCGCCGGGACTAGCTACAATGAGCAGTTCTTC
CASSAGTSYNEQFF
>-|TRBD2|TRBV6-1|TRBJ2-7
TGTGCCAGCAGTGTACTAGCGGTTACCTACGAGCAGTACTTC
CASSVLAVTYEQYF
>-|-|TRBV7-8|TRBJ2-7
TGTGCCAGCAGCTTAGACCCTAGCGCACCACCCTCCTACGAGCAGTACTTC
CASSLDPSAPPSYEQYF
>few|-|TRBV9|TRBJ1-1
TGTGCCAGCAGCGTACTCACTGGTCGGGATCAAATGGCTTTCTTT
CASSVLTGRDQMAFF
>-|TRBD2|TRBV11-2|TRBJ2-2
TGTGCCAGCAGTAGCGGGAGTGCCGGGGAGCTGTTTTTT
CASSSGSAGELFF
>-|TRBD2|TRBV4-3|TRBJ2-3
TGCGCCAGCAGCCTGATCTACGGATTTGGGGAGGGCCCGTTCCGCACAGATACGCAGTATTTT
CASSLIYGFGEGPFRTDTQYF
>-|TRBD2|TRBV27|TRBJ2-1
TGTGCCAGCAGTTCCCTAGCGGGACTATTAAATGAGCAGTTCTTC
CASSSLAGLLNEQFF
>-|-|TRBV5-1|TRBJ1-1
TGCGCCAGCAGCTTCCGGGAACTGAACACTGAAGCTTTCTTT
CASSFRELNTEAFF
>-|-|TRBV7-9|TRBJ2-1
TGTGCCAGCAGTTATGCCAGTGGTGGCTACAATGAGCAGTTCTTC
CASSYASGGYNEQFF
>-|TRBD1|TRBV11-2|TRBJ2-3
TGTGCCAGCAGTCGTAACGGACAGGTTTACACAGATACGCAGTATTTT
CASSRNGQVYTDTQYF
>-|-|TRBV6-1|TRBJ2-1
TGTGCCAGCAGTGAAGGGGCGGGCTATGAGCAGTTCTTC
CASSEGAGYEQFF
>-|-|TRBV27|TRBJ2-1
TGTGCCAGCAGTTTAGGGACATTCAATGAGCAGTTCTTC
CASSLGTFNEQFF
>-|TRBD2|TRBV4-3|TRBJ2-7
TGCGCCAGCAGCCAAGATCCTATACCTAGCGGGAGGGAGGGTCGCTACGAGCAGTACTTC
CASSQDPIPSGREGRYEQYF
>-|-|TRBV30|TRBJ2-2
TGTGCCTGGAGTGTACTGGACACCGGGGAGCTGTTTTTT
CAWSVLDTGELFF
>-|-|TRBV13|TRBJ2-2
TGTGCCAGCAGCTTAGGAATTAGCGGAGACACCGGGGAGCTGTTTTTT
CASSLGISGDTGELFF
>-|-|TRBV6-6|TRBJ2-3
TGTGCCAGCAGTTACTCGGGGTACACAGATACGCAGTATTTT
CASSYSGYTDTQYF
>-|TRBD1|TRBV5-4|TRBJ2-7
TGTGCCAGCAGCGACCGCGAAGAGACAGGGTGGGACGAGCAGTACTTC
CASSDREETGWDEQYF
>-|-|TRBV5-1|TRBJ2-2
TGCGCCAGCAGCCCCGAGGGGGAGAACACCGGGGAGCTGTTTTTT
CASSPEGENTGELFF
>-|-|TRBV12-5|TRBJ1-5
TGTGCGGGGGGGGTTGTTTATAGCAATCAGCCCCAGCATTTT
CAGGVVYSNQPQHF